This T cell receptor (beta chain) derives from a study of regulatory T cells in long-lasting Graves disease. Overall study results and limits: Persistent disease exhibited a predilection for TRBV28, TRBJ1-2 and TRBJ2-5. Sharing of public clonotypes was greater in persistent patients (about 2,700) than in new patients (roughly 1,000).

In this sample, this clonotype turned up many times. Its specificity is not known. V was shortened by 0 bases and J by 3 bases, with 14 bases between the two germline ends. The CDR3 has 16 amino acids. The V gene's germline CDR1 is SGHRS and CDR2 YFSETQ. With iRepertoire HTBI primers and Arm-PCR of CDR3 regions, TCR beta libraries were built. Per the authors' pipeline: Roughly 65 TRBV and about 15 TRBJ segments were identified across samples. MiXCR was run by TCRdb on the multiplex PCR reads, yielding one entry per CDR3 protein. The V and J calls here are based on TCRdb, not the publication. The data contain 300,000 to 400,000 distinct CDR3 sequences, about a sixth of them seen just once; the ten biggest clones take up about 24%. Time point specified: newly diagnosed GD, antithyroid drugs for less than 3 months. TCR sequences were obtained from RNA taken from PBMCs.

The V and J genes are TRBV5-1 and TRBJ2-3, with D perhaps TRBD1 or TRBD2 (5 bases each). This receptor was obtained from a female donor with Graves disease. The material sequenced was peripheral blood mononuclear cells (PBMCs), taken at new diagnosis, from a patient treated with antithyroid drugs. CDR3 amino acids: CASSLGDGAGTDTQYF. As DNA, the CDR3 is TGCGCCAGCAGCTTGGGGGACGGGGCAGGGACAGATACGCAGTATTTT.